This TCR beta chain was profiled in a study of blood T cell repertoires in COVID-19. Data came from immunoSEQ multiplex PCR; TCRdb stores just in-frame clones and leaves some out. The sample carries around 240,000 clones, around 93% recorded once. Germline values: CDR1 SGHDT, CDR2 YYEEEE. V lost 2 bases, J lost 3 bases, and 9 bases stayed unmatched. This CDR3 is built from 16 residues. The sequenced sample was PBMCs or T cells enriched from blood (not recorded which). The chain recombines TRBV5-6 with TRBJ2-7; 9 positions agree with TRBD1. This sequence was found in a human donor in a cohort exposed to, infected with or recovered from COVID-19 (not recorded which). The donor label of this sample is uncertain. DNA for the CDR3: TGTGCCAGCAGCTTCCCGGGACAGGGTCCAAACTACGAGCAGTACTTC. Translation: CASSFPGQGPNYEQYF.